This TCR beta chain was recovered during a study of CXCR3-negative and CXCR3-positive naive CD8 T cells. General observations from the study: For memory CD8+ cells diversity was much lower, but both naive subsets had comparably high diversity. Freshly isolated PBMCs were used in most assays, given partial CXCR3 loss after freezing. Naive cells used TRBV-TRBJ genes in much the same way whether CXCR3-negative or CXCR3-positive; memory cells did not.

UMI-labeled 5' RACE TRB cDNA libraries were prepared from the cells. TCRdb re-called the 5' RACE reads and catalogs CDR3 proteins one per entry, DNA excluded. In total, the table holds tens of thousands of distinct CDR3 sequences. CDR3 length: 16 amino acids. CDR1 and CDR2 from the germline V gene are SGHDT and YYEEEE. Points on this clonotype: The antigen is unknown.

Definition of naive CD8+ T cells rested on a CD45RO-CCR7+CD27+CD95- profile. The TCR originated in a human donor in good health. Some clones in this sample may be carry-over from other donors' samples. The sequenced material came from naive CXCR3- CD8+ T cells from blood. The sample's subset: CD45RO-CCR7+CD27+CD95- naive CD8+ T cells lacking CXCR3 (TNR3-). V usage is TRBV5-6 and J usage is TRBJ1-2; TCRdb returns TRBD1, unconfirmable since there is no DNA. Here the CDR3 reads CASSASSGFGGDGYTF. Complete variable domain (other parts from reference TRBV5-6 and TRBJ1-2): DAGVTQSPTHLIKTRGQQVTLRCSPKSGHDTVSWYQQALGQGPQFIFQYYEEEERQRGNFPDRFSGHQFPNYSSELNVNALLLGDSALYLCASSASSGFGGDGYTFGSGTRLTVV.